This is a list of T cell receptor beta chains from one sample in a study of blood T cell repertoires in COVID-19. Some clones are missing from TCRdb's copy, which holds only in-frame ones; the method was immunoSEQ multiplex PCR. The repertoire holds 150,000 or so clones, with more than 85% as singletons. Material: peripheral blood. These receptors originate from a woman in her 70s with acute or convalescent COVID-19. CDR3s include the opening cysteine and the closing phenylalanine or tryptophan. The D gene is left open where the match is weak. Expanded clones get a size class; other rows say once, few or many, or leave the size out.

J gene: TRBJ1-3
V gene: TRBV28
clone size: .
D gene: TRBD1
CDR3 DNA: TGTGCCAGCAGACCCGGGACAGTAGGAAACACCATATATTTT
CDR3 protein: CASRPGTVGNTIYF

J gene: TRBJ1-5
V gene: TRBV2
clone size: .
D gene: TRBD1
CDR3 DNA: TGTGCCAGCAGTTGGGACAGCCATAGCAATCAGCCCCAGCATTTT
CDR3 protein: CASSWDSHSNQPQHF

J gene: TRBJ1-5
V gene: TRBV2
clone size: .
D gene: TRBD1
CDR3 DNA: TGTGCCAGCAGTGAATACAGGGGAGGCAATCAGCCCCAGCATTTT
CDR3 protein: CASSEYRGGNQPQHF

J gene: TRBJ1-4
V gene: TRBV3-1/TRBV3-2
clone size: .
D gene: .
CDR3 DNA: TGTGCCAGCAGCCAGGCAGGCGCCTATGAAAAACTGTTTTTT
CDR3 protein: CASSQAGAYEKLFF

J gene: TRBJ2-1
V gene: TRBV20-1
clone size: .
D gene: TRBD2
CDR3 DNA: TGCAGTGCTAGCCGGGGGGGTGAGCAGTTCTTC
CDR3 protein: CSASRGGEQFF

J gene: TRBJ2-2
V gene: TRBV28
clone size: .
D gene: .
CDR3 DNA: TGTGCCAGCAGTTTCGTGAGGCAGAGAAACGGGGAGCTGTTTTTT
CDR3 protein: CASSFVRQRNGELFF

J gene: TRBJ1-1
V gene: TRBV6-5
clone size: .
D gene: .
CDR3 DNA: TGTGCCAGCAGGTTACAGGGTCGACACACTGAAGCTTTCTTT
CDR3 protein: CASRLQGRHTEAFF

J gene: TRBJ1-3
V gene: TRBV7-9
clone size: .
D gene: .
CDR3 DNA: TGTGCCAGCAGCTTATCGAGCTCTGGAAACACCATATATTTT
CDR3 protein: CASSLSSSGNTIYF

J gene: TRBJ1-1
V gene: TRBV5-6
clone size: .
D gene: TRBD1
CDR3 DNA: TGTGCCAGCAGCTTGGAGGGGACAGGGAACACTGAAGCTTTCTTT
CDR3 protein: CASSLEGTGNTEAFF

J gene: TRBJ1-2
V gene: TRBV19
clone size: .
D gene: .
CDR3 DNA: TGTGCCAGTAGTATAGGCCAGGGTCTTGGCTACACCTTC
CDR3 protein: CASSIGQGLGYTF

J gene: TRBJ1-2
V gene: TRBV11-2
clone size: .
D gene: TRBD1
CDR3 DNA: TGTGCCAGCAGCCCGAGGACAGGGGACCACTATGGCTACACCTTC
CDR3 protein: CASSPRTGDHYGYTF

J gene: TRBJ1-1
V gene: TRBV12-3/TRBV12-4
clone size: .
D gene: TRBD1
CDR3 DNA: TGTGCCAGCAGTGAGCGACAGGGGTATGAAGCTTTCTTT
CDR3 protein: CASSERQGYEAFF

J gene: TRBJ2-5
V gene: TRBV21-1
clone size: .
D gene: .
CDR3 DNA: TGTGCCAGCAGAACACCGGGGAGGAAAAAAGAGACCCAGTACTTC
CDR3 protein: CASRTPGRKKETQYF

J gene: TRBJ2-4
V gene: TRBV24-1
clone size: .
D gene: .
CDR3 DNA: TGTGCCACCTCCGAGGGGGACAAAAACATTCAGTACTTC
CDR3 protein: CATSEGDKNIQYF

J gene: TRBJ2-1
V gene: TRBV9
clone size: .
D gene: TRBD2
CDR3 DNA: TGTGCCAGCAGCTCTCGACTAGCGGGGGCACACAATGAGCAGTTCTTC
CDR3 protein: CASSSRLAGAHNEQFF

J gene: TRBJ1-2
V gene: TRBV30
clone size: .
D gene: TRBD1
CDR3 DNA: TGTGCCTATACCGACAGGGGACGCTATGGCTACACCTTC
CDR3 protein: CAYTDRGRYGYTF

J gene: TRBJ1-1
V gene: TRBV2
clone size: .
D gene: .
CDR3 DNA: TGTGCCAGCAGTGTATACACTGAAGCTTTCTTT
CDR3 protein: CASSVYTEAFF

J gene: TRBJ2-3
V gene: TRBV6-4
clone size: .
D gene: .
CDR3 DNA: TGTGCCAGCAGTGACTCGAAAGGGGTAGGGAAGGGCACAGATACGCAGTATTTT
CDR3 protein: CASSDSKGVGKGTDTQYF

J gene: TRBJ1-3
V gene: TRBV28
clone size: .
D gene: TRBD1
CDR3 DNA: TGTGCCAGCAGTTTAGGGGGACAGGGGATCGGGGTGTCTGGAAACACCATATATTTT
CDR3 protein: CASSLGGQGIGVSGNTIYF

J gene: TRBJ2-3
V gene: TRBV4-3
clone size: .
D gene: .
CDR3 DNA: TGCGCCAGCAGCCAAGCGGCGGCAGGGGTGGATACGCAGTATTTT
CDR3 protein: CASSQAAAGVDTQYF

J gene: TRBJ2-4
V gene: TRBV19
clone size: .
D gene: .
CDR3 DNA: TGTGCCAGTGAGGGCAGGGGATTAGCCAAAAACATTCAGTACTTC
CDR3 protein: CASEGRGLAKNIQYF

J gene: TRBJ2-5
V gene: TRBV29-1
clone size: .
D gene: TRBD2
CDR3 DNA: TGCAGCGTTGAAAGGGACCCGGGGGGTGAGACCCAGTACTTC
CDR3 protein: CSVERDPGGETQYF

J gene: TRBJ1-5
V gene: TRBV2
clone size: .
D gene: TRBD1
CDR3 DNA: TGTGCCAGCAGGGTACTATCCGGGACAGGGGGTATGAATCAGCCCCAGCATTTT
CDR3 protein: CASRVLSGTGGMNQPQHF

J gene: TRBJ1-2
V gene: TRBV24-1
clone size: once
D gene: TRBD1
CDR3 DNA: TGTGCCACCAGTGCCCGACAGGGGACTTATGGCTACACCTTC
CDR3 protein: CATSARQGTYGYTF

J gene: TRBJ1-4
V gene: TRBV5-1
clone size: .
D gene: TRBD1
CDR3 DNA: TGCGCCAGCGGCGGGACAGGGTTAAATGAAAAACTGTTTTTT
CDR3 protein: CASGGTGLNEKLFF

J gene: TRBJ2-1
V gene: TRBV18
clone size: .
D gene: .
CDR3 DNA: TGTGCCAGCTCACCACCGGGGCGGTTAACCTACAATGAGCAGTTCTTC
CDR3 protein: CASSPPGRLTYNEQFF

J gene: TRBJ2-7
V gene: TRBV5-1
clone size: .
D gene: .
CDR3 DNA: TGCGCCAGCAGCTTAGGGGGATCACAGCCCTACGAGCAGTACTTC
CDR3 protein: CASSLGGSQPYEQYF

J gene: TRBJ1-5
V gene: TRBV28
clone size: .
D gene: .
CDR3 DNA: TGTGCCAGCAGTTTAGGGCAGGTGGTCAATCAGCCCCAGCATTTT
CDR3 protein: CASSLGQVVNQPQHF

J gene: TRBJ2-1
V gene: TRBV19
clone size: .
D gene: TRBD2
CDR3 DNA: TGTGCCAGCCTCAACCGTAGGGGACTAGCGGGGATCAATGAGCAGTTCTTC
CDR3 protein: CASLNRRGLAGINEQFF

J gene: TRBJ1-1
V gene: TRBV7-9
clone size: .
D gene: .
CDR3 DNA: TGTGCCAGCCGTGACACCGACCCGCTCGCGTTCTTT
CDR3 protein: CASRDTDPLAFF

J gene: TRBJ1-2
V gene: TRBV27
clone size: .
D gene: .
CDR3 DNA: TGTGCCAGCAGTCCCCCTGGCGGATACTATGGCTACACCTTC
CDR3 protein: CASSPPGGYYGYTF

J gene: TRBJ1-1
V gene: TRBV9
clone size: .
D gene: .
CDR3 DNA: TGTGCCAGCAGCGTAGGGGGGGTCGGCACTGAAGCTTTCTTT
CDR3 protein: CASSVGGVGTEAFF

J gene: TRBJ1-1
V gene: TRBV6-5
clone size: .
D gene: TRBD1
CDR3 DNA: TGTGCCAGCACCAGGGGGGCTCACACTGAAGCTTTCTTT
CDR3 protein: CASTRGAHTEAFF

J gene: TRBJ1-1
V gene: TRBV13
clone size: few
D gene: TRBD1
CDR3 DNA: TGTGCCAGCAGCACCGGGACAGGGATCATCGGCACTGAAGCTTTCTTT
CDR3 protein: CASSTGTGIIGTEAFF

J gene: TRBJ1-1
V gene: TRBV6-5
clone size: .
D gene: .
CDR3 DNA: TGTGCCAGCGGGGAATCGACAGTTAACACTGAAGCTTTCTTT
CDR3 protein: CASGESTVNTEAFF

J gene: TRBJ1-2
V gene: TRBV7-8
clone size: .
D gene: .
CDR3 DNA: TGTGCCACCCAAGCGCCCCCTATTGGCGGCTACACCTTC
CDR3 protein: CATQAPPIGGYTF

J gene: TRBJ2-3
V gene: TRBV3-1/TRBV3-2
clone size: .
D gene: .
CDR3 DNA: TGTGCCAGCAGCCGTCCCCCGACGAACAGGGTTTCAGATACGCAGTATTTT
CDR3 protein: CASSRPPTNRVSDTQYF

J gene: TRBJ2-3
V gene: TRBV6-5
clone size: .
D gene: .
CDR3 DNA: TGTGCCAGCAGGGTCCCGGGGACTGGGGATACGCAGTATTTT
CDR3 protein: CASRVPGTGDTQYF

J gene: TRBJ1-3
V gene: TRBV2
clone size: .
D gene: .
CDR3 DNA: TGTGCCAGCAGTCCCTTTCTGGGGGGAAGGACCATATATTTT
CDR3 protein: CASSPFLGGRTIYF

J gene: TRBJ1-1
V gene: TRBV27
clone size: .
D gene: TRBD1
CDR3 DNA: TGTGCCAGCAGGCGAGGACAGGGGGGGAACACTGAAGCTTTCTTT
CDR3 protein: CASRRGQGGNTEAFF

J gene: TRBJ1-6
V gene: TRBV2
clone size: .
D gene: TRBD1
CDR3 DNA: TGTGCCAGCAGCCAAAACCTAGGACAGGGGGGTTCACCCCTCCACTTT
CDR3 protein: CASSQNLGQGGSPLHF